Listed below are T cell receptor beta chains from one sample, sequenced in a study of Graves' ophthalmopathy and Graves' hyperthyroidism. TCRdb passed the multiplex PCR reads through MiXCR, listing each CDR3 protein once. The sample lists tens of thousands of distinct CDR3 sequences; about 50% were seen once. Sequencing was done on a sample of peripheral blood. Receptors originate from an adult man with Graves' ophthalmopathy. Each CDR3 is given with its conserved first and last residue. The D gene is left open where the match is weak. The size of a clone is reported for some rows only, either as once, few or many, or as a class for expanded clones.

D: .
J: TRBJ2-5
V: TRBV5-1
size: many
DNA: TGCGCCAGCAGCGGAGCGGGCCAAGAGACCCAGTACTTC
CDR3: CASSGAGQETQYF

D: .
J: TRBJ2-5
V: TRBV20-1
size: .
DNA: TGCAGTGCTAGAGGGGGCAGGGAGCAAGAGACCCAGTACTTC
CDR3: CSARGGREQETQYF

D: .
J: TRBJ1-2
V: TRBV6-1
size: .
DNA: TGTGCCAGCAGTCGCGGGAGGGGCGAATATGGCTACACCTTC
CDR3: CASSRGRGEYGYTF

D: .
J: TRBJ2-3
V: TRBV7-9
size: once
DNA: TGTGCTAGAGCCCCCTCTTTGGAAGATACGCAGTATTTT
CDR3: CARAPSLEDTQYF

D: .
J: TRBJ1-2
V: TRBV28
size: many
DNA: TGTGCCAGCAGCCCTACCGGTAACCACTATGGCTACACCTTC
CDR3: CASSPTGNHYGYTF

D: .
J: TRBJ1-4
V: TRBV16
size: .
DNA: TGTGCCAGCAGCCAATCGGCAGTAGGTGAAAAACTGTTTTTT
CDR3: CASSQSAVGEKLFF

D: TRBD2
J: TRBJ2-1
V: TRBV28
size: many
DNA: TGTGCCAGCAGTTTACTAGCGGGCTCCTACAATGAGCAGTTCTTC
CDR3: CASSLLAGSYNEQFF

D: TRBD1
J: TRBJ1-3
V: TRBV7-9
size: .
DNA: TGTGCCAGCAGCCCTAGGCAGACAGGGTCGCCCTCTGGAAACACCATATATTTT
CDR3: CASSPRQTGSPSGNTIYF

D: .
J: TRBJ2-2
V: TRBV7-9
size: .
DNA: TGTGCCAGCAGCGCGTCCTCAGGGGCGCTGGCCACCGGGGAGCTGTTTTTT
CDR3: CASSASSGALATGELFF

D: TRBD2
J: TRBJ2-4
V: TRBV7-2
size: .
DNA: TGTGCCAGCAGCCAAGCTTCGGGACTAGCGGAAAACATTCAGTACTTC
CDR3: CASSQASGLAENIQYF

D: .
J: TRBJ1-1
V: TRBV29-1
size: .
DNA: TGCAGCGTTAACACGAACACTGAAGCTTTCTTT
CDR3: CSVNTNTEAFF

D: TRBD2
J: TRBJ2-1
V: TRBV5-1
size: many
DNA: TGCGCCAGCAAACTGACTAGCGGGGGGGCTGGTGAGCAGTTCTTC
CDR3: CASKLTSGGAGEQFF

D: TRBD2
J: TRBJ2-1
V: TRBV12-3/TRBV12-4
size: once
DNA: TGTGCCAGCAGTACTCCTCTAGCGGGGTATTACAATGAGCAGTTCTTC
CDR3: CASSTPLAGYYNEQFF

D: TRBD2
J: TRBJ2-3
V: TRBV6-1
size: many
DNA: TGTGCCAGCAGTGAAGTAGCGGGAAGTCCAGATACGCAGTATTTT
CDR3: CASSEVAGSPDTQYF

D: TRBD1
J: TRBJ2-2
V: TRBV20-1
size: many
DNA: TGCAGTGCTAGAGAAGACAGGGCATCGATCACCGGGGAGCTGTTTTTT
CDR3: CSAREDRASITGELFF

D: TRBD2
J: TRBJ2-2
V: TRBV4-2
size: .
DNA: TGTGCCAGCAGCCAAGTAGGTAGCGGGGAAAGAGCCGGGGAGCTGTTTTTT
CDR3: CASSQVGSGERAGELFF

D: .
J: TRBJ1-1
V: TRBV19
size: few
DNA: TGTGCCAGTAGCCCAGAGTTCGGCACTGAAGCTTTCTTT
CDR3: CASSPEFGTEAFF

D: .
J: TRBJ2-1
V: TRBV24-1
size: medium-sized
DNA: TGTGCCACCAGTGATTTGGACTCGTACAATGAGCAGTTCTTC
CDR3: CATSDLDSYNEQFF

D: TRBD2
J: TRBJ2-5
V: TRBV7-8
size: many
DNA: TGTGCCAGCAGCTTTAGGGAGGGAGGGACCCAGTACTTC
CDR3: CASSFREGGTQYF

D: .
J: TRBJ1-3
V: TRBV9
size: many
DNA: TGTGCCAGCAGCGTAGAATTAGATGGGGGAAACACCATATATTTT
CDR3: CASSVELDGGNTIYF

D: TRBD2
J: TRBJ2-5
V: TRBV7-9
size: many
DNA: TGTGCCAGCAGCCTAGGGACAACCGGACTAGCGGGACCCGGTGGGCGGGAGACCCAGTACTTC
CDR3: CASSLGTTGLAGPGGRETQYF

D: .
J: TRBJ2-3
V: TRBV19
size: .
DNA: TGTGCCAGTAGTATCGAACGTCGTGGCCGAGATACGCAGTATTTT
CDR3: CASSIERRGRDTQYF

D: .
J: TRBJ2-2
V: TRBV7-8
size: .
DNA: TGTGCCAGCAGCTTCGGGGGCGCGGGCGAGCTGTTTTTT
CDR3: CASSFGGAGELFF

D: .
J: TRBJ2-3
V: TRBV10-3
size: few
DNA: TGTGCCATCAGTGAGCTGGGACTGCCTGCAGATACGCAGTATTTT
CDR3: CAISELGLPADTQYF

D: TRBD1
J: TRBJ1-1
V: TRBV10-2
size: .
DNA: TGTGCCAGCAGTAATGGACAGGAGAACACTGAAGCTTTCTTT
CDR3: CASSNGQENTEAFF

D: .
J: TRBJ1-2
V: TRBV19
size: few
DNA: TGTGCCAGTAGTGAATACAGCTATGGCTACACCTTC
CDR3: CASSEYSYGYTF

D: .
J: TRBJ1-2
V: TRBV19
size: .
DNA: TGTGCCAGTAGTGCCCGACAGGTGTTATATGGCTACACCTTC
CDR3: CASSARQVLYGYTF

D: .
J: TRBJ2-3
V: TRBV5-1
size: many
DNA: TGCGCCAGCAGCCCCGGAACCAACCCAGATACGCAGTATTTT
CDR3: CASSPGTNPDTQYF

D: .
J: TRBJ2-7
V: TRBV20-1
size: .
DNA: TGCAGTGGCACATTAGGGACCGAGCAGTACTTC
CDR3: CSGTLGTEQYF

D: TRBD2
J: TRBJ2-7
V: TRBV7-2
size: many
DNA: TGTGCCAGCAGCTTAGGAGGCGGGGGGGACGAGCAGTACTTC
CDR3: CASSLGGGGDEQYF

D: .
J: TRBJ2-2
V: TRBV4-2
size: many
DNA: TGTGCCAGCAGCCAAGACCCGGGGGTGGCCGGGGAGCTGTTTTTT
CDR3: CASSQDPGVAGELFF

D: .
J: TRBJ2-1
V: TRBV24-1
size: .
DNA: TGTGCCACCAGTGAAACAGACAGGGGAGGGATCTACAATGAGCAGTTCTTC
CDR3: CATSETDRGGIYNEQFF

D: .
J: TRBJ2-2
V: TRBV24-1
size: .
DNA: TGTGCCACCAGCCTAGCTAGCACCGGGGAGCTGTTTTTT
CDR3: CATSLASTGELFF

D: TRBD1
J: TRBJ2-7
V: TRBV18
size: .
DNA: TGTGCCAGCTCTCGAGGGGACAGGGGCTACGAGCAGTACTTC
CDR3: CASSRGDRGYEQYF

D: .
J: TRBJ1-1
V: TRBV7-8
size: .
DNA: TGTGCCAGCAGCCCCGGTGGTGGGGCTTTCTTT
CDR3: CASSPGGGAFF